This T cell receptor (beta chain) was identified during a study of T cell responses to AZD1222 COVID-19 vaccine. Study-level information: Recipients boosted at about 4 weeks or about 12 weeks are pooled. Study-wide findings and caveats: White British donors predominated, females outnumbered males, and clonal diversity was possibly underestimated.

A note on this clone: What it binds is not known.

Method: immunoSEQ multiplex PCR; TCRdb's copy keeps in-frame clones and lacks some. The sample includes 100,000 to 150,000 clones, 75% to 95% of them seen just once. The CDR3 has 15 residues. The V gene lost 5 bases and the J gene lost 4 bases, with 17 bases spanning the gap. Per the germline V gene, CDR1 is LNHNV and CDR2 is YYDKDF (reference sequence). The V call is TRBV15, the J call TRBJ1-2, with D perhaps matching TRBD1 (6 bases). This specimen was peripheral blood, taken on day 0 of AZD1222 vaccination. This clonotype originated in an adult in good health. CDR3 loop: CATSQDQGYGYGYTF. CDR3 DNA: TGTGCCACCAGCCAAGACCAGGGGTACGGCTATGGCTACACCTTC.